This T cell receptor beta chain was captured by sequencing in a study of cytomegalovirus exposure and HLA in healthy donors. Study results and limitations: Within the data, a cluster of highly shared sequence variants was likely a sequencing artifact. The authors listed around 150 TCR beta chains as cytomegalovirus-associated.

At the time of sampling, donors were nominally healthy, though unrecorded immune exposures were likely. The PCR was carried out with 60 Vbeta primers and 13 Jbeta primers. TCRdb keeps only in-frame clones here, not all; method: immunoSEQ multiplex PCR. Here the sample table reports around 100,000 clones. In regard to this clone: The target antigen is unknown.

The germline V gene encodes CDR1 MNHEY and CDR2 SVGAGI. The CDR3 is 10 residues long. J is TRBJ1-5 and V is TRBV6-5, with D uncertain. This sequence was found in a young man in good health and CMV-seronegative. Sequences were obtained from PBMCs. The chain's CDR3 is CAEGNQPQHF. The CDR3 nucleotides are TGTGCAGAGGGCAATCAGCCCCAGCATTTT.